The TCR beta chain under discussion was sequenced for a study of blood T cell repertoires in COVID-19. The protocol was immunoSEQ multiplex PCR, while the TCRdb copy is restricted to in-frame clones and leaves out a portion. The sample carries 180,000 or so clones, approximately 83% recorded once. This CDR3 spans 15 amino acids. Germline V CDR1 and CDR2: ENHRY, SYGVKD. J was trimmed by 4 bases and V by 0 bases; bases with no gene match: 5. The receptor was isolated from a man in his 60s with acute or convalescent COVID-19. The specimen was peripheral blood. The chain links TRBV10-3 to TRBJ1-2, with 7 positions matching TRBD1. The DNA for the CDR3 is TGTGCCATCAGTGAGTCACAGGGGATCGGCTATGGCTACACCTTC. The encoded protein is CAISESQGIGYGYTF.